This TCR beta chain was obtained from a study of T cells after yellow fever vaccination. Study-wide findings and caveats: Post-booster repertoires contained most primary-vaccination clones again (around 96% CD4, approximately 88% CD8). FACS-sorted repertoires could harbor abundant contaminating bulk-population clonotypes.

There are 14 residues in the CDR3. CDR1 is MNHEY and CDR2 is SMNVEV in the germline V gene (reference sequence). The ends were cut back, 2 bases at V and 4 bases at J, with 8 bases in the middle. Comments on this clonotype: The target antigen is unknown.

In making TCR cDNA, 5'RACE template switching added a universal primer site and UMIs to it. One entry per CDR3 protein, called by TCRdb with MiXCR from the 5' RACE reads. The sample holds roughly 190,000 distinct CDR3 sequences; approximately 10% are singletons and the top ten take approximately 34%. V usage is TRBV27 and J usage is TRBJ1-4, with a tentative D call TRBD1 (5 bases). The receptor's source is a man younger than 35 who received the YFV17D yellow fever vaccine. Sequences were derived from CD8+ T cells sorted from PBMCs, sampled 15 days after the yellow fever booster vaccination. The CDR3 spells CASSLGGDNEKLFF. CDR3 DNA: TGTGCCAGCAGTTTAGGGGGGGATAATGAAAAACTGTTTTTT.